This T cell receptor beta chain was profiled in a study of cytotoxic CD8 clonotypes in ibrutinib-treated CLL. Study information: Partial response was seen in approximately 24 patients and complete response in 2; after median about six years, about 14 stayed remitted, roughly twelve progressed. It was after a median about 12 months of treatment, range 6 to 36, that response samples were taken. Study findings and constraints: The study sampled sustained-remission and progressing patients at different times. Clonotypes that were public were uncommon, and they contracted or stayed stable on treatment.

Repertoires were generated with immunoSEQ multiplex PCR, while TCRdb's copy carries only in-frame clones and drops some. This table has about 140,000 clones, about 78% appearing once. This clone has more than one count but fewer than ten. The antigen remains unidentified. In germline, CDR1 is SGDLS, CDR2 YYNGEE. The CDR3 totals 14 residues. V was shortened by 4 bases and J by 0 bases, with 11 bases between the two germline ends. The material was PBMCs, obtained after 24 months of ibrutinib treatment. The chain recombines TRBV9 with TRBJ2-7, with D perhaps TRBD2 (6 bases). The clonotype originates from a human donor with chronic lymphocytic leukemia. CDR3 in DNA: TGTGCCAGCAGCCCACTAGCATCCTCCTACGAGCAGTACTTC. Translation: CASSPLASSYEQYF. The complete variable domain, with remaining parts taken from reference TRBV9 and TRBJ2-7, reads DSGVTQTPKHLITATGQRVTLRCSPRSGDLSVYWYQQSLDQGLQFLIQYYNGEERAKGNILERFSAQQFPDLHSELNLSSLELGDSALYFCASSPLASSYEQYFGPGTRLTVT.